This passage covers 21 T cell receptor beta chains from one sample sequenced in a study of cytomegalovirus exposure and HLA in healthy donors. Both 60 Vbeta primers and 13 Jbeta primers went into the PCR. Produced via immunoSEQ multiplex PCR; TCRdb's table is partial and in-frame only. The data contain under 200,000 clones, roughly 79% of them singletons. Sequencing input: PBMCs. The receptors come from a man between 45 and 60 years old in good health and CMV-seropositive.

This clone turned up a few times. The genes are TRBV29-1 and TRBJ1-1; possible D gene TRBD1, 5 bases. Trimming pared 2 bases from V and 4 bases from J, leaving 14 bases between. In germline, CDR1 is SQVTM, CDR2 ANQGSEA. The CDR3 covers 14 residues. The CDR3 region is CSVERQGRVTEAFF. For the CDR3, the DNA is TGCAGCGTTGAACGGCAGGGAAGGGTCACTGAAGCTTTCTTT.

The J gene is TRBJ2-7, the V gene TRBV7-2, with 14 bases lining up with TRBD2. The CDR3 loop spans 15 amino acids. Germline-derived CDR1 and CDR2 are SGHTA and FQGNSA. V dropped 5 bases and J dropped 12; count of bases not matched to a gene: 12. The CDR3 DNA sequence: TGTGCCAGCAGCCCCCGGACTAGCGGGGGGTACGTTTCGTACTTC. Its protein is CASSPRTSGGYVSYF.

This clone has a single count. The chain uses TRBV7-9 and TRBJ2-7; D is unclear. CDR3 length equals 13 residues. With 3 bases removed from V and 4 bases from J, the gap between germline ends came to 10 bases. Germline loops: CDR1 SEHNR, CDR2 FQNEAQ (reference sequence). The CDR3 DNA is TGTGCCAGCAGCTTGGAGAGTCAATACGAGCAGTACTTC. Translation gives CASSLESQYEQYF.

This chain connects TRBV7-7 to TRBJ2-5; D may be TRBD1 (6 bases). Looked up from germline, CDR1 is SSHAT and CDR2 is FNYEAQ (reference sequence). The CDR3 spans 14 residues. Trimming took off 1 base at V and 2 bases at J, with 8 bases between the two ends. The CDR3 sequence is CASSLGQGQETQYF. In DNA, the CDR3 is TGTGCCAGCAGCTTAGGGCAGGGGCAAGAGACCCAGTACTTC.

The chain couples TRBV19 to TRBJ1-1; tentatively, D is TRBD1 (5 bases). V lost 3 bases, J lost 2 bases, and 10 bases lay in between. CDR1 LNHDA and CDR2 SQIVND come from the germline V gene (reference sequence). CDR3 length equals 14 residues. Here the CDR3 reads CASSIPQENTEAFF. The CDR3 nucleotides are TGTGCCAGTAGTATCCCACAGGAAAACACTGAAGCTTTCTTT.

The chain combines TRBV5-6 with TRBJ2-5, with a weak D call TRBD2 (6 bases). The CDR3 contains 15 residues. Germline V gene data show CDR1 as SGHDT and CDR2 as YYEEEE. V was trimmed by 0 bases and J by 5 bases, leaving 14 bases between them. CDR3 DNA sequence: TGTGCCAGCAGCTTGGCCGGGCTAGCGCGGGAGACCCAGTACTTC. Its translation: CASSLAGLARETQYF. Combining the CDR3 with reference TRBV5-6 and TRBJ2-5 gives the whole variable domain DAGVTQSPTHLIKTRGQQVTLRCSPKSGHDTVSWYQQALGQGPQFIFQYYEEEERQRGNFPDRFSGHQFPNYSSELNVNALLLGDSALYLCASSLAGLARETQYFGPGTRLLVL.

The rearrangement joins TRBV27 to TRBJ1-6; weak D call: TRBD1 (6 bases). Germline V gene lookup returns CDR1 MNHEY and CDR2 SMNVEV (reference sequence). Trimming cost V 2 bases and J 10 bases, with 15 bases left between them. CDR3 length: 15 amino acids. In DNA, the CDR3 is TGTGCCAGCAGTTTAACGGCAGGGGTTGGCTCACCCCTCCACTTT. Translated: CASSLTAGVGSPLHF.

CDR3: CASSSPGPQHF. CDR3 DNA: TGTGCCAGCAGTTCCCCGGGGCCCCAGCATTTT. J is TRBJ1-5 and V is TRBV28, with no clear D. CDR3 length: 11 amino acids. V was shortened by 4 bases and J by 9 bases, with 7 bases between the two germline ends. CDR1 MDHEN and CDR2 SYDVKM come from the germline V gene.

This clone showed up just once. V is TRBV19 and J is TRBJ2-1; D gene ambiguous. With 4 bases removed from V and 8 bases from J, the gap between germline ends came to 12 bases. The germline CDR1 and CDR2 sequences are LNHDA and SQIVND (reference sequence). CDR3 length: 13 residues. The CDR3 here is CASSNTQDYEQFF. The CDR3 bases are TGTGCCAGTAGTAACACCCAGGATTATGAGCAGTTCTTC.

The rearrangement joins TRBV7-9 to TRBJ1-5, with D unclear. This CDR3 comprises 13 residues. CDR1 is SEHNR and CDR2 is FQNEAQ in the germline V gene (reference sequence). The germline V and J ends were trimmed by 2 bases and 5 bases, with 7 bases remaining between them. This CDR3 reads CASSLNGDQPQHF. The CDR3 DNA reads as TGTGCCAGCAGCTTAAACGGGGATCAGCCCCAGCATTTT.

This clone was seen more than once but under ten times. This chain connects TRBV30 to TRBJ1-2; D is undetermined. This CDR3 contains 13 residues. Trimming shortened V by 2 bases and J by 0 bases, and 7 bases separated the two germline ends. The V gene's germline CDR1 is GTSNPN and CDR2 SVGIG (reference sequence). The CDR3 nucleotides are TGTGCCTGGAGTATCGAGGCTAACTATGGCTACACCTTC. Translation: CAWSIEANYGYTF.

This chain joins TRBV7-8 and TRBJ1-4, with 8 nucleotides matching TRBD1. V was clipped by 5 bases and J by 8 bases; unmatched bases: 7. Germline V gene data show CDR1 as SGHVS and CDR2 as FQNEAQ. CDR3 length: 14 residues. The CDR3 DNA follows: TGTGCCAGCAGCCAAACAGGACAGGGAGAAAAACTGTTTTTT. Amino acids: CASSQTGQGEKLFF.

V is TRBV6-5 and J is TRBJ2-7, with 14 positions matching TRBD2. Germline trimming cut 6 bases from V and 4 bases from J; bases unmatched to any gene: 5. The germline gives CDR1 MNHEY, CDR2 SVGAGI. CDR3 size: 15 residues. The CDR3 spells CASRGTSGGRYEQYF. For the CDR3, the DNA is TGTGCCAGCAGGGGGACTAGCGGGGGCCGGTACGAGCAGTACTTC.

The table lists this clone with a few counts. The V and J genes are TRBV7-8 and TRBJ2-1, with 13 bases fitting TRBD2. The J segment lost 7 bases and the V segment lost 1 base, leaving 4 bases of the junction unmatched. The germline V gene encodes CDR1 SGHVS and CDR2 FQNEAQ. The CDR3 has 16 amino acids. The chain's CDR3 is CASSLEGTSGENEQFF. The CDR3 DNA reads as TGTGCCAGCAGCTTAGAGGGGACTAGCGGGGAGAATGAGCAGTTCTTC.

The chain recombines TRBV11-2 with TRBJ1-1, with D possibly TRBD1 on 6 matching bases. CDR1 and CDR2 (germline): SGHAT, FQNNGV. Trimming removed 1 base from V and 1 base from J, with 10 bases in between. CDR3 size: 15 residues. The CDR3 is CASSLGPTGNTEAFF. In DNA form, the CDR3 reads TGTGCCAGCAGCTTAGGCCCGACAGGGAACACTGAAGCTTTCTTT.

The gene calls are TRBV7-2 and TRBJ2-7; 8 bases line up with TRBD2. The J segment lost 1 base and the V segment lost 6 bases, leaving 5 bases of the junction unmatched. The CDR3 loop spans 14 amino acids. Per the germline V gene, CDR1 is SGHTA and CDR2 is FQGNSA. CDR3 in DNA: TGTGCCAGCAGACCCGGCGGGGGGTCCTACGAGCAGTACTTC. The encoded protein is CASRPGGGSYEQYF.

This clone has only a few counts. This chain connects TRBV11-1 to TRBJ1-1; D unresolved. The CDR3 length is 15 residues. Germline V gene sequence: CDR1 SGHAT, CDR2 FQDESV (reference sequence). The germline V and J ends were trimmed by 1 base and 4 bases, with 13 bases remaining between them. The CDR3: CASSLVRWRITEAFF. The CDR3 DNA reads TGTGCCAGCAGCTTAGTTAGATGGCGGATCACTGAAGCTTTCTTT. The full variable domain, with the rest looked up from reference TRBV11-1 and TRBJ1-1, is EAEVAQSPRYKITEKSQAVAFWCDPISGHATLYWYRQILGQGPELLVQFQDESVVDDSQLPKDRFSAERLKGVDSTLKIQPAELGDSAMYLCASSLVRWRITEAFFGQGTRLTVV.

This chain's CDR3 is CASSSQSERGRTDTQYF. In nucleotides, the CDR3 is TGTGCCAGCAGCTCCCAATCTGAGCGGGGGCGCACAGATACGCAGTATTTT. The chain combines TRBV7-6 with TRBJ2-3, with 8 bases lining up with TRBD2. This CDR3 is built from 17 residues. Germline trimming cut 4 bases from V and 1 base from J; bases unmatched to any gene: 10. CDR1 and CDR2 from the germline V gene are SGHVS and FNYEAQ.

The chain is built from TRBV5-4 and TRBJ2-3; 7 bases match TRBD2. Germline V gene data show CDR1 as SGHNT and CDR2 as YYREEE (reference sequence). The ends lost 4 bases at V and 5 bases at J; junction bases unmatched: 16. The CDR3 runs 17 residues. CDR3 region: CASSPGGMGREGDTQYF. The CDR3 DNA reads as TGTGCCAGCAGCCCCGGGGGTATGGGGAGGGAAGGAGATACGCAGTATTTT. Full variable domain (remainder filled in from reference TRBV5-4 and TRBJ2-3): ETGVTQSPTHLIKTRGQQVTLRCSSQSGHNTVSWYQQALGQGPQFIFQYYREEENGRGNFPPRFSGLQFPNYSSELNVNALELDDSALYLCASSPGGMGREGDTQYFGPGTRLTVL.

V usage is TRBV27 and J usage is TRBJ2-7; the match to TRBD2 covers 11 bases. The germline gives CDR1 MNHEY, CDR2 SMNVEV (reference sequence). V shed 3 bases, J shed 2 bases, and the junction held 6 bases outside the gene matches. The CDR3 sequence is 16 residues long. CDR3 coding DNA: TGTGCCAGCAGTTTTGGAGGGACTAGCGGCACCTACGAGCAGTACTTC. Translation: CASSFGGTSGTYEQYF.

In this sample, this clone turned up a few times. This chain links TRBV7-2 with TRBJ1-1, with D possibly TRBD1 on 5 matching bases. The CDR3 extends over 15 amino acids. CDR1 is SGHTA, CDR2 FQGNSA, per germline. The V end was cut by 0 bases, the J end by 7 bases, with 15 bases between. The CDR3 loop is CASSLAAAGRGEAFF. CDR3 nucleotide sequence: TGTGCCAGCAGCTTAGCAGCGGCCGGGAGGGGTGAAGCTTTCTTT.